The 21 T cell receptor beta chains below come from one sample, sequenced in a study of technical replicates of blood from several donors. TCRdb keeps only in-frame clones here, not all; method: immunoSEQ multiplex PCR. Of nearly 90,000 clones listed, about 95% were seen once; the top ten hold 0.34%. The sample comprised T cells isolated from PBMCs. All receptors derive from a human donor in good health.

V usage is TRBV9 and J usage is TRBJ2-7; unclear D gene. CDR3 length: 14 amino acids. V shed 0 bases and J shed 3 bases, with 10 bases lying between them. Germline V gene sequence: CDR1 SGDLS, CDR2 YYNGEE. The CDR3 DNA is TGTGCCAGCAGCGTAGAAGCGAGCAACTACGAGCAGTACTTC. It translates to CASSVEASNYEQYF.

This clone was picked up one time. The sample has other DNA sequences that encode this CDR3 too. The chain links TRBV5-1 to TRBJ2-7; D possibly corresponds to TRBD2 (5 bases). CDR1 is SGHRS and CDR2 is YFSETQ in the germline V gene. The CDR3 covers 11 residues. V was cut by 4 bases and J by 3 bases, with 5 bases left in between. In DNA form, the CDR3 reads TGCGCCAGCAGCCGGGGCTACGAGCAGTACTTC. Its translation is CASSRGYEQYF. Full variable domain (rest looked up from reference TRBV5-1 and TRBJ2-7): KAGVTQTPRYLIKTRGQQVTLSCSPISGHRSVSWYQQTPGQGLQFLFEYFSETQRNKGNFPGRFSGRQFSNSRSEMNVSTLELGDSALYLCASSRGYEQYFGPGTRLTVT.

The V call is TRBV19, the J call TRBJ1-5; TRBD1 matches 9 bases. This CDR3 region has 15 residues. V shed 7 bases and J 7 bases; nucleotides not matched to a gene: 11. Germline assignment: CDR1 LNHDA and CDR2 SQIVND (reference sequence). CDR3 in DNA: TGTGCCAGTAATCGGGACAGGGAGGGCGGGCAGCCCCAGCATTTT. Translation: CASNRDREGGQPQHF.

CDR3 sequence reads: CASSLAGLNTEAFF. The CDR3 bases are TGTGCCAGCAGCTTAGCTGGCTTGAACACTGAAGCTTTCTTT. The gene calls are TRBV7-9 and TRBJ1-1; D gene unclear. Trimming cost V 0 bases and J 0 bases, with 5 bases left between them. This CDR3 region has 14 residues. Germline-derived CDR1 and CDR2 are SEHNR and FQNEAQ (reference sequence).

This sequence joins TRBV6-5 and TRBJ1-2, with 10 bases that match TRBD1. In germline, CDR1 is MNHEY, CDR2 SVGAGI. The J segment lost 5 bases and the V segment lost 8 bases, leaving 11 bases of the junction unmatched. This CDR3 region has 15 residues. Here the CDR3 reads CASRSGTGVRYGYTF. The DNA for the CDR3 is TGTGCCAGCCGATCCGGGACAGGGGTTAGGTATGGCTACACCTTC.

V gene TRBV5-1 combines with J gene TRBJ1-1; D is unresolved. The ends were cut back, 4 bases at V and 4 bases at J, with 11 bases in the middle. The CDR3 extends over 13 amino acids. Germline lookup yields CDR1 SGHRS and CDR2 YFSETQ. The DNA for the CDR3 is TGCGCCAGCAGCGTGCAGGAGGGCACTGAAGCTTTCTTT. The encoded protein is CASSVQEGTEAFF. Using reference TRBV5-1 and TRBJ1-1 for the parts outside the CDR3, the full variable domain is KAGVTQTPRYLIKTRGQQVTLSCSPISGHRSVSWYQQTPGQGLQFLFEYFSETQRNKGNFPGRFSGRQFSNSRSEMNVSTLELGDSALYLCASSVQEGTEAFFGQGTRLTVV.

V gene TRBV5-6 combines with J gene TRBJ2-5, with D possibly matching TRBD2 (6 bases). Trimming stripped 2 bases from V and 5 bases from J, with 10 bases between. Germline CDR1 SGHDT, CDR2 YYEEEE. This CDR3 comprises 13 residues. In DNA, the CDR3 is TGTGCCAGCAGCTTAGGGACTCAGGAGACCCAGTACTTC. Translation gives CASSLGTQETQYF.

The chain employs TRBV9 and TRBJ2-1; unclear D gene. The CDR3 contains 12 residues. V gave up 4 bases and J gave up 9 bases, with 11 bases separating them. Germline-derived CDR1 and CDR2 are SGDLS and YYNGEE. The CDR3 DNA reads TGTGCCAGCAGCCCAAGTCACAGTGAGCAGTTCTTC. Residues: CASSPSHSEQFF.

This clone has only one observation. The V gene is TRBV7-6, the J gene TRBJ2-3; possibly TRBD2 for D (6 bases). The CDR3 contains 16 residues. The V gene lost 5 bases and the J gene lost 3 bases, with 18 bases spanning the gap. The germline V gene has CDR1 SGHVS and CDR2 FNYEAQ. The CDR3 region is CASSLFESGQTDTQYF. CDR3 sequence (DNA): TGTGCCAGCAGCCTCTTTGAAAGCGGGCAGACAGATACGCAGTATTTT.

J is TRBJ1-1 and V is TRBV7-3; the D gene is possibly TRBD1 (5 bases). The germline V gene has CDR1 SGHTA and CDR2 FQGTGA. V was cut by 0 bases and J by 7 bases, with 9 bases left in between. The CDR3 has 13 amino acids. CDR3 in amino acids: CASSLTMGGEAFF. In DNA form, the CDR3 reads TGTGCCAGCAGCTTAACGATGGGGGGTGAAGCTTTCTTT.

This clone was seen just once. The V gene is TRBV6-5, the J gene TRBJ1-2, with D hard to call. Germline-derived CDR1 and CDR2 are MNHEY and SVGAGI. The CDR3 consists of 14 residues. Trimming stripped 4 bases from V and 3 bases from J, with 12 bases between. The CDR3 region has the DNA TGTGCCAGCAGTTCTGGGCACGTTGACTATGGCTACACCTTC. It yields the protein CASSSGHVDYGYTF.

DNA for the CDR3: TGTGCCAGCAGTCGTACGCGACTAGCGGGGTTAACAGATACGCAGTATTTT. Protein sequence: CASSRTRLAGLTDTQYF. The V call is TRBV2, the J call TRBJ2-3, with TRBD2 matching over 11 bases. Germline V gene lookup returns CDR1 SNHLY and CDR2 FYNNEI. This CDR3 has 17 residues. J gave up 3 bases and V 5 bases, and 10 bases lay outside the gene matches.

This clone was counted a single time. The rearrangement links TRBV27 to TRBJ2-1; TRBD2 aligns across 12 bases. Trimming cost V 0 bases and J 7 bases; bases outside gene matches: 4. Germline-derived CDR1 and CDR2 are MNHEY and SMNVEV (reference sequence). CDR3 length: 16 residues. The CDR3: CASSLSASGRGNEQFF. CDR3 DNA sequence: TGTGCCAGCAGTTTATCCGCTAGCGGGAGGGGTAATGAGCAGTTCTTC.

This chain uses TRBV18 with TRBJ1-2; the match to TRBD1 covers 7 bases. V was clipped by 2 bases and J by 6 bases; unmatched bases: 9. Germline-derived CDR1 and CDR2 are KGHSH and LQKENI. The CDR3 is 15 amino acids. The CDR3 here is CASSPGDSGVNGYTF. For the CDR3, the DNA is TGTGCCAGCTCACCAGGGGACAGTGGAGTTAATGGCTACACCTTC.

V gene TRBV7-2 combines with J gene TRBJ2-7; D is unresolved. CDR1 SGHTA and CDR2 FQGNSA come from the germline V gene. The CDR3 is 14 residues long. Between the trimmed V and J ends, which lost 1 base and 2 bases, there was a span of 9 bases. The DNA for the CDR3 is TGTGCCAGCAGCTTAGTCGAGGATGCCTACGAGCAGTACTTC. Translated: CASSLVEDAYEQYF. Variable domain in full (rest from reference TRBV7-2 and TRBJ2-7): GAGVSQSPSNKVTEKGKDVELRCDPISGHTALYWYRQSLGQGLEFLIYFQGNSAPDKSGLPSDRFSAERTGGSVSTLTIQRTQQEDSAVYLCASSLVEDAYEQYFGPGTRLTVT.

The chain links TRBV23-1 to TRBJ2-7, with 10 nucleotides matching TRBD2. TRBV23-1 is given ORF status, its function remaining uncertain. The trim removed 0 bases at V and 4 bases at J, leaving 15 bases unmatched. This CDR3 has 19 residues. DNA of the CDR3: TGCGCCAGCAGTCAATCCCCGATAGCGGGGGGTCGTGGTTGTTACGAGCAGTACTTC. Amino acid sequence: CASSQSPIAGGRGCYEQYF.

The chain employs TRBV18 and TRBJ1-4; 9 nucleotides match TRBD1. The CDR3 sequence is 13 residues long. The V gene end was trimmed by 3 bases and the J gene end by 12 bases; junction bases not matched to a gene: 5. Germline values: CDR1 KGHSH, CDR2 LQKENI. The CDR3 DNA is TGTGCCAGCTCACCCGCTACAGGGGGCGAACTGTTTTTT. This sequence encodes CASSPATGGELFF.

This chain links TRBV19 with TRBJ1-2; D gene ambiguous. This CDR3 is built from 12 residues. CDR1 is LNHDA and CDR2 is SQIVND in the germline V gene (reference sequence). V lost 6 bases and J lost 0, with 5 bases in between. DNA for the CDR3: TGTGCCAGTAGGTCAGCTAACTATGGCTACACCTTC. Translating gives CASRSANYGYTF. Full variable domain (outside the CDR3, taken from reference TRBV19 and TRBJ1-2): DGGITQSPKYLFRKEGQNVTLSCEQNLNHDAMYWYRQDPGQGLRLIYYSQIVNDFQKGDIAEGYSVSREKKESFPLTVTSAQKNPTAFYLCASRSANYGYTFGSGTRLTVV.

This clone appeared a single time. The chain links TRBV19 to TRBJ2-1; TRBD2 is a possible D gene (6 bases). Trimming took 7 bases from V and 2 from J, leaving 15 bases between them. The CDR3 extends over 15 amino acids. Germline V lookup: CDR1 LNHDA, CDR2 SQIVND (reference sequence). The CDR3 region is CASTPLANTYNEQFF. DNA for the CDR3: TGTGCCAGTACCCCCCTAGCGAATACCTACAATGAGCAGTTCTTC. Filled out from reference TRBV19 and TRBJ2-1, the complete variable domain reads DGGITQSPKYLFRKEGQNVTLSCEQNLNHDAMYWYRQDPGQGLRLIYYSQIVNDFQKGDIAEGYSVSREKKESFPLTVTSAQKNPTAFYLCASTPLANTYNEQFFGPGTRLTVL.

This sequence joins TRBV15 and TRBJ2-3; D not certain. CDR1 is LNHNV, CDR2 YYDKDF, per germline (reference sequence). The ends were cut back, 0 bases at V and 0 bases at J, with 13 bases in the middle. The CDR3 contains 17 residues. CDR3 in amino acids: CATSREQQPTSTDTQYF. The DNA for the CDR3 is TGTGCCACCAGCAGAGAACAACAGCCAACTAGCACAGATACGCAGTATTTT.

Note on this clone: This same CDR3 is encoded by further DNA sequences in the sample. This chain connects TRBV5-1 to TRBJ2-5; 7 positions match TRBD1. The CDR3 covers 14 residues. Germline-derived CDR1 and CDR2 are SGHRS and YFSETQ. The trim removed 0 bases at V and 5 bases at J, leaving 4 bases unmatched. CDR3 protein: CASSLGQGGETQYF. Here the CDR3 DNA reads TGCGCCAGCAGCTTGGGACAGGGTGGGGAGACCCAGTACTTC.